The T cell receptor beta chain described here comes from a study of T cells after yellow fever vaccination. Study as a whole: In the case of low-cell-number fractions, SMART-Seq v4 Ultra Low Input was used for preparation.

This clonotype turned up a few times. The antigen is unknown. 5'RACE template switching produced TCR cDNA carrying a universal primer site and UMIs. Each CDR3 protein gets one entry after TCRdb re-called the 5' RACE reads with MiXCR. This sample has 450,000 to 650,000 distinct CDR3 sequences, with about 14% found just once. This CDR3 region has 12 residues. V lost 4 bases to trimming and J lost 6 bases, with 9 bases between them. The germline V gene has CDR1 SQVTM and CDR2 ANQGSEA. Overall study findings and caveats: Clonotype sharing between CD4 and CD8 compartments was small.

The J gene is TRBJ1-4, the V gene TRBV29-1; unclear D gene. The material sequenced was PBMCs, taken on the day of the yellow fever booster vaccination. The receptor was derived from a young man who received the YFV17D yellow fever vaccine. This CDR3 is CSVADGYEKLFF. CDR3 DNA: TGCAGCGTTGCGGACGGTTATGAAAAACTGTTTTTT.